This T cell receptor beta chain was captured by sequencing in a study of neurological immune-mediated disorders. The CDR3 contains 15 residues. The germline gives CDR1 SGHTA, CDR2 FQGNSA. V shed 1 base and J shed 0 bases, with 7 bases lying between them. This clonotype was detected many times. TCRdb ran MiXCR on the 5' RACE reads and lists one entry per CDR3 protein. The table has about 25,000 distinct CDR3 sequences, over 6.5% seen once. Sequencing was performed on PBMCs. The chain carries TRBV7-2 and TRBJ2-1; D is unresolved. The origin of this receptor is a woman aged 40 to 50 in good health. The CDR3 DNA reads as TGTGCCAGCAGCTTAGATAGACGCTCCTACAATGAGCAGTTCTTC. Its translation is CASSLDRRSYNEQFF.